These T cell receptor beta chains were read from a single sample in a study of T-cell memory formation after mild COVID-19. Via MiXCR, TCRdb re-called the 5' RACE reads, giving one row per CDR3 protein. Among a few hundred thousand distinct CDR3 sequences, 20% to 25% were seen once, and the ten largest hold roughly a fifth. The sequenced sample consisted of PBMCs or a T cell subset sorted from them (not recorded which). Every receptor here comes from a man between 18 and 35 years old who had mild COVID-19 (a few samples of this study predate the infection). Cell type and time point are not known. Each CDR3 is given with its conserved first and last residue. The order of the fields is clone size, V gene, CDR3 protein. Clone size is not always given. Where it is, it says once, few, many or a class for expanded clones.

clone_size: -; v_call: TRBV6-2/TRBV6-3; cdr3_aa: CASVVGGQDNEQFF
clone_size: many; v_call: TRBV7-6; cdr3_aa: CASSFIYNEQFF
clone_size: -; v_call: TRBV20-1; cdr3_aa: CSARIWGSGNTIYF
clone_size: many; v_call: TRBV3-1; cdr3_aa: CASSQEVGLAGGFSTDTQYF
clone_size: many; v_call: TRBV4-2; cdr3_aa: CASSQLTRTPLSDGYTF
clone_size: -; v_call: TRBV9; cdr3_aa: CASSVSTVTDTQYF
clone_size: -; v_call: TRBV27; cdr3_aa: CASSYFGTNEKLFF
clone_size: -; v_call: TRBV3-1; cdr3_aa: CASSLRRLRDRGTQYF
clone_size: -; v_call: TRBV6-2/TRBV6-3; cdr3_aa: CASGQGVLDTQYF
clone_size: -; v_call: TRBV3-2; cdr3_aa: CASTHAPRDRVDSPLHF
clone_size: -; v_call: TRBV5-6; cdr3_aa: CASSPLQGYGYTF
clone_size: -; v_call: TRBV29-1; cdr3_aa: CSVDMVSETQYF
clone_size: -; v_call: TRBV20-1; cdr3_aa: CRRRTVPYGYTF
clone_size: -; v_call: TRBV10-1; cdr3_aa: CASSERVTDTQYF
clone_size: -; v_call: TRBV7-9; cdr3_aa: CASSHWTGDTGELFF
clone_size: many; v_call: TRBV7-2; cdr3_aa: CASSLRGSTDTQYF
clone_size: few; v_call: TRBV4-2; cdr3_aa: CASSQEGATQYF
clone_size: once; v_call: TRBV12-3/TRBV12-4; cdr3_aa: CASSQGPVPQHF
clone_size: -; v_call: TRBV6-2/TRBV6-3; cdr3_aa: CASSYDQYEKLFF
clone_size: -; v_call: TRBV5-1; cdr3_aa: CASSLGHGPNTDTQYF
clone_size: -; v_call: TRBV27; cdr3_aa: CASRVTGGGSPLHF
clone_size: few; v_call: TRBV18; cdr3_aa: CASATQSVGQYF
clone_size: few; v_call: TRBV5-4; cdr3_aa: CASSSGLAGDNEQFF
clone_size: -; v_call: TRBV7-6; cdr3_aa: CASSVLPEAPGVSSPLHF
clone_size: -; v_call: TRBV2; cdr3_aa: CASSDEATDTQYF
clone_size: -; v_call: TRBV4-2; cdr3_aa: CASSQVWGGNTEAFF
clone_size: -; v_call: TRBV25-1; cdr3_aa: CASSEARGDQPQHF
clone_size: few; v_call: TRBV29-1; cdr3_aa: CSVVRGWTEAFF
clone_size: few; v_call: TRBV3-1; cdr3_aa: CASSQDLGVSAFF
clone_size: few; v_call: TRBV7-9; cdr3_aa: CASSPGGGGGNSPLHF
clone_size: once; v_call: TRBV29-1; cdr3_aa: CSVEGRIYTEAFF
clone_size: few; v_call: TRBV20-1; cdr3_aa: CSAIYTGGSTDTQYF
clone_size: -; v_call: TRBV7-8; cdr3_aa: CASRLGVAVGNTIYF
clone_size: few; v_call: TRBV5-1; cdr3_aa: CASSLVGGTQYF
clone_size: few; v_call: TRBV18; cdr3_aa: CASSPPDNYGYTF
clone_size: -; v_call: TRBV4-2; cdr3_aa: CASSQALSGGAYEQYF
clone_size: -; v_call: TRBV4-1; cdr3_aa: CASSQQDRVPDTQYF
clone_size: few; v_call: TRBV5-1; cdr3_aa: CASSLEPGANYGYTF
clone_size: few; v_call: TRBV5-1; cdr3_aa: CASSLGQGDTIYF
clone_size: few; v_call: TRBV4-1; cdr3_aa: CASVKRTGNTEAFF